Described below is a single T cell receptor (beta chain) sequence and its context. Some clones are missing from TCRdb's copy, which holds only in-frame ones; the method was immunoSEQ multiplex PCR. The top ten clones hold around 4.2% of a sample with tens of thousands of clones, around nine tenths of them seen once. The CDR3 sequence is 15 residues long. The germline CDR1 and CDR2 sequences are LGHNA and YSLEER. Trimming removed 0 bases at V and 8 bases at J, with 13 bases between. This record belongs to a study of T cells in localized non-small cell lung cancer. The sample was peripheral blood, taken before any cancer treatment. This receptor was identified in a woman aged 35 to 70 with stage I lung adenocarcinoma. This chain joins TRBV4-3 and TRBJ1-4, with a weak D call TRBD1 (6 bases). The CDR3 DNA sequence: TGCGCCAGCAGCCAAGACGGGACACGGATGGAAAAACTGTTTTTT. Protein product: CASSQDGTRMEKLFF.